These 31 T cell receptor beta chains were all obtained from the same sample, sequenced in a study of T cells in Graves' hyperthyroidism and ophthalmopathy. The TCR beta CDR3 regions underwent amplification using RNA transcripts as the source. HTBI primers were the set used in a first-round RT-PCR of the TCR CDR3. TCRdb passed the multiplex PCR reads through MiXCR, listing each CDR3 protein once. The table records 470,000 or so distinct CDR3 sequences, about 20% of them present only once. Source material: blood. All receptors derive from a man aged 18 to 29 with Graves' hyperthyroidism.

This chain joins TRBV30 and TRBJ2-5; 7 nucleotides match TRBD2. CDR1 is GTSNPN, CDR2 SVGIG, per germline (reference sequence). V lost 3 bases and J lost 2; bases outside the gene matches: 9. The CDR3 runs to 15 residues. DNA of the CDR3: TGTGCCTGGAGATTTGCGGGAGCTGGACAAGAGACCCAGTACTTC. Protein: CAWRFAGAGQETQYF.

The V call is TRBV6-2 or TRBV6-3, the J call TRBJ2-7, with D perhaps matching TRBD1 or TRBD2 (5 bases each). The CDR3 is 18 amino acids. CDR1 and CDR2 from the germline V gene are MNHEY and SVGEGT. With 0 bases removed from V and 7 bases from J, the gap between germline ends came to 25 bases. The CDR3 region is CASSYSIRAEVRMGEQYF. The CDR3 region has the DNA TGTGCCAGCAGTTACTCGATCAGGGCGGAGGTCCGAATGGGGGAGCAGTACTTC.

At least ten counts were recorded for this clonotype. The V and J genes are TRBV6-2 or TRBV6-3 and TRBJ2-7, with 9 bases aligning to TRBD1. V gave up 11 bases and J gave up 1 base; unmatched junction bases: 9. CDR3 length: 14 residues. The germline gives CDR1 MNHEY, CDR2 SVGEGT. The CDR3 bases are TGTGCCGTCATACCGACAGGGGGTTCCTACGAGCAGTACTTC. Its translation is CAVIPTGGSYEQYF.

This clonotype occurred many times. V gene TRBV20-1 combines with J gene TRBJ2-7; D remains unclear. The ends were cut back, 6 bases at V and 9 bases at J, with 21 bases in the middle. Germline values: CDR1 DFQATT, CDR2 SNEGSKA (reference sequence). The length of the CDR3 is 13 residues. The CDR3 sequence: CSAIPPGGYSQYF. The CDR3 nucleotides read TGCAGTGCCATTCCACCCGGTGGTTATTCGCAGTACTTC.

The chain employs TRBV6-1 and TRBJ2-5, with D perhaps TRBD2 (6 bases). Germline CDR1 is MNHNS and CDR2 is SASEGT. The CDR3 length is 12 residues. V was shortened by 8 bases and J by 2 bases, with 9 bases between the two germline ends. CDR3 protein: CASRAGQETQYF. The CDR3 DNA sequence: TGTGCCAGCCGTGCGGGGCAAGAGACCCAGTACTTC.

This clonotype was detected a few times. J is TRBJ1-1 and V is TRBV2; 10 bases fit TRBD1. The V segment lost 3 bases and the J segment 7 bases; nucleotides outside the gene matches: 5. This CDR3 is built from 14 residues. Per the germline V gene, CDR1 is SNHLY and CDR2 is FYNNEI. The DNA of the CDR3 is TGTGCCAGCAGTGATCCGGGACAGGGGTTTGAAGCTTTCTTT. This gives the protein CASSDPGQGFEAFF.

This clonotype was seen a handful of times. V and J are TRBV3-1 and TRBJ2-7; D perhaps matches TRBD1 (6 bases). Germline V gene lookup returns CDR1 LGHDT and CDR2 YNNKEL (reference sequence). The CDR3 sequence is 15 residues long. V dropped 6 bases and J dropped 0 bases, with 15 bases sitting between them. CDR3 in amino acids: CASSHSGAYSYEQYF. CDR3 nucleotide sequence: TGTGCCAGCAGTCATTCAGGGGCCTACTCCTACGAGCAGTACTTC.

CDR3 DNA sequence: TGTGCCAGCAGGATAGGGACACCTCGAGTAGGGGGGACCCAGTACTTC. Encoded protein: CASRIGTPRVGGTQYF. The rearrangement joins TRBV2 to TRBJ2-5; possibly TRBD1 for D (6 bases). The CDR3 loop spans 16 amino acids. Germline CDR1 reads SNHLY; CDR2 reads FYNNEI. V was cut by 6 bases and J by 7 bases, with 24 bases left in between.

This clonotype has a count of ten or more. V gene TRBV12-3 or TRBV12-4 combines with J gene TRBJ2-7; D perhaps matches TRBD2 (6 bases). The CDR3 sequence is 14 residues long. Trimming removed 2 bases from V and 5 bases from J, with 13 bases in between. The CDR3 DNA sequence: TGTGCCAGCAGTTTATGGGGGGAAGTCGACGAGCAGTACTTC. Its protein is CASSLWGEVDEQYF.

This clonotype was picked up many times. CDR3 sequence reads: CASSPSGAVGYTF. The CDR3 region has the DNA TGTGCCAGCAGTCCTTCGGGGGCCGTTGGCTACACCTTC. The chain recombines TRBV12-3 or TRBV12-4 with TRBJ1-2; a weak D match, TRBD1 (6 bases). Trimming stripped 5 bases from V and 7 bases from J, with 14 bases between. The CDR3 is 13 amino acids.

This sequence joins TRBV19 and TRBJ1-5, with TRBD1 matching 7 bases. This CDR3 has 15 amino acids. Germline CDR1 LNHDA, CDR2 SQIVND (reference sequence). V was clipped by 6 bases and J by 0 bases; unmatched bases: 5. The CDR3 spells CASSYRGFSNQPQHF. For the CDR3, the DNA is TGTGCCAGTAGCTACAGGGGCTTTAGCAATCAGCCCCAGCATTTT.

This clonotype was observed many times. The chain carries TRBV28 and TRBJ1-3, with D perhaps TRBD1 (6 bases). Per germline, CDR1 MDHEN and CDR2 SYDVKM. The CDR3 loop spans 15 amino acids. V shed 4 bases and J shed 1 base, with 11 bases lying between them. In DNA form, the CDR3 reads TGTGCCAGCAGTTCCCTAGGGGGTTCTGGAAACACCATATATTTT. Protein sequence: CASSSLGGSGNTIYF.

This chain joins TRBV4-1 and TRBJ1-1; tentatively, D is TRBD1 (5 bases). The germline gives CDR1 MGHRA, CDR2 YSYEKL. The V end was cut by 2 bases, the J end by 3 bases, with 19 bases between. This CDR3 is 17 amino acids long. The chain's CDR3 is CASSQSLGSIGDTEAFF. In nucleotides, the CDR3 is TGCGCCAGCAGCCAATCCCTGGGATCCATAGGGGACACTGAAGCTTTCTTT.

This clonotype was detected ten times or more. The chain recombines TRBV6-1 with TRBJ1-1; the D is unclear. Germline V gene data show CDR1 as MNHNS and CDR2 as SASEGT. The V end was cut by 7 bases, the J end by 1 base, with 4 bases between. The CDR3 runs to 11 residues. CDR3 sequence (DNA): TGTGCCAGCATGAGGAACACTGAAGCTTTCTTT. Protein sequence: CASMRNTEAFF.

This clonotype was detected a few times. The chain links TRBV4-1 to TRBJ2-5; TRBD2 matches at 7 bases. Trimming cost V 4 bases and J 4 bases; bases outside gene matches: 9. Germline assignment: CDR1 MGHRA and CDR2 YSYEKL. The CDR3 totals 15 residues. CDR3 sequence (DNA): TGCGCCAGCAGCCGGGGGGGGGTGGTCTTAGAGACCCAGTACTTC. It encodes CASSRGGVVLETQYF.

This clonotype was picked up many times. V usage is TRBV11-2 and J usage is TRBJ1-1, with D possibly TRBD1 on 5 matching bases. The V end was cut by 1 base, the J end by 8 bases, with 14 bases between. CDR3 size: 14 residues. Germline V gives CDR1 SGHAT, CDR2 FQNNGV. CDR3 sequence reads: CASSLGGSLGEAFF. Here the CDR3 DNA reads TGTGCCAGCAGCTTAGGGGGCTCCTTGGGCGAAGCTTTCTTT. Filled out from reference TRBV11-2 and TRBJ1-1, the complete variable domain reads EAGVAQSPRYKIIEKRQSVAFWCNPISGHATLYWYQQILGQGPKLLIQFQNNGVVDDSQLPKDRFSAERLKGVDSTLKIQPAKLEDSAVYLCASSLGGSLGEAFFGQGTRLTVV.

This clonotype was observed many times. V is TRBV5-1 and J is TRBJ1-1; D not resolved. V was shortened by 3 bases and J by 1 base, with 10 bases between the two germline ends. Germline-derived CDR1 and CDR2 are SGHRS and YFSETQ. The CDR3 length is 14 residues. The CDR3 DNA sequence: TGCGCCAGCAGCTCGGACGGAGGGAACACTGAAGCTTTCTTT. Translation: CASSSDGGNTEAFF.

This clonotype was observed at least ten times. This rearrangement joins TRBV6-1 to TRBJ1-2; possibly TRBD1 for D (6 bases). V was cut by 6 bases and J by 4 bases, with 12 bases left in between. CDR3 size: 13 residues. Germline V lookup: CDR1 MNHNS, CDR2 SASEGT. The CDR3 sequence is CASRDRTVYGYTF. CDR3 DNA: TGTGCCAGCAGGGACCGGACAGTCTATGGCTACACCTTC.

The chain has TRBV29-1 and TRBJ1-1; a possible D gene is TRBD1 (6 bases). The CDR3 runs to 10 residues. Germline assignment: CDR1 SQVTM and CDR2 ANQGSEA. V lost 7 bases and J 8 bases, leaving 11 bases between the germline ends. The chain's CDR3 is CSAYTGEAFF. CDR3 bases: TGCAGCGCTTATACAGGGGAAGCTTTCTTT.

The chain employs TRBV7-8 and TRBJ2-7, with D perhaps assigned TRBD1 or TRBD2 (6 bases each). From germline, CDR1 is SGHVS and CDR2 FQNEAQ. Trimming cost V 5 bases and J 4 bases, with 18 bases left between them. This CDR3 is built from 15 residues. The CDR3 sequence: CASSLIRGAEYEQYF. DNA of the CDR3: TGTGCCAGCAGCCTTATTAGGGGGGCTGAGTACGAGCAGTACTTC. The full variable domain, its missing parts supplied by reference TRBV7-8 and TRBJ2-7, is GAGVSQSPRYKVAKRGQDVALRCDPISGHVSLFWYQQALGQGPEFLTYFQNEAQLDKSGLPSDRFFAERPEGSVSTLKIQRTQQEDSAVYLCASSLIRGAEYEQYFGPGTRLTVT.

This clonotype was found many times. The V call is TRBV19, the J call TRBJ2-7; TRBD1 is a possible D gene (6 bases). Germline V gene sequence: CDR1 LNHDA, CDR2 SQIVND (reference sequence). V lost 5 bases to trimming and J lost 3 bases, with 14 bases between them. The CDR3 is 14 residues long. CDR3 amino acids: CASSSWTVGYEQYF. For the CDR3, the DNA is TGTGCCAGTAGTTCCTGGACAGTCGGCTACGAGCAGTACTTC.

This clonotype was recorded many times. The rearrangement links TRBV28 to TRBJ1-5; D call uncertain. The CDR3 totals 15 residues. CDR1 is MDHEN, CDR2 SYDVKM, per germline. Trimming took 1 base from V and 0 from J, leaving 7 bases between them. CDR3 DNA sequence: TGTGCCAGCAGTTTATTGCTGAATAGCAATCAGCCCCAGCATTTT. The encoded protein is CASSLLLNSNQPQHF.

This clonotype was observed at least ten times. The genes are TRBV20-1 and TRBJ1-2; tentative D call: TRBD1 (5 bases). CDR1 DFQATT and CDR2 SNEGSKA come from the germline V gene (reference sequence). The V end lost 0 bases, the J end lost 7 bases, and 18 bases lay between the germline ends. The CDR3 length is 15 residues. The CDR3 DNA reads TGCAGTGCTAGAGAATTAGGAGGGGATCCCTCTGGCTACACCTTC. Protein product: CSARELGGDPSGYTF.

This clonotype occurred a few times. The chain carries TRBV5-1 and TRBJ1-3; 9 bases agree with TRBD1. This CDR3 comprises 17 residues. J gave up 2 bases and V 0 bases, and 6 bases lay outside the gene matches. From germline, CDR1 is SGHRS and CDR2 YFSETQ. This CDR3 reads CASSLAGTGRPGNTIYF. Written as DNA, the CDR3 is TGCGCCAGCAGCTTGGCCGGGACAGGGCGCCCTGGAAACACCATATATTTT.

This clonotype was recorded many times. Written as DNA, the CDR3 is TGTGCCTGGAGTGTGGATCTGGGGATGTGGTATGGCTACACCTTC. Amino acid sequence: CAWSVDLGMWYGYTF. The chain couples TRBV30 to TRBJ1-2; D is uncertain. In germline, CDR1 is GTSNPN, CDR2 SVGIG (reference sequence). The V and J ends lost 0 bases and 5 bases respectively, with 16 bases between them. This CDR3 has 15 residues.

This clonotype was detected ten times or more. V and J are TRBV12-3 or TRBV12-4 and TRBJ2-2; tentatively, D is TRBD1 or TRBD2 (5 bases each). This CDR3 region has 15 residues. Trimming stripped 10 bases from V and 2 bases from J, with 17 bases between. The CDR3 DNA follows: TGTGCCACCATCCCAGGGAGTTTTAACACCGGGGAGCTGTTTTTT. Protein product: CATIPGSFNTGELFF.

This clonotype was counted at least ten times. This chain connects TRBV9 to TRBJ1-3, with 7 bases lining up with TRBD1. V lost 3 bases to trimming and J lost 2 bases; unmatched junction nucleotides: 8. Germline lookup yields CDR1 SGDLS and CDR2 YYNGEE. The CDR3 runs 16 residues. The CDR3 sequence is CASSAPGGRTGNTIYF. For the CDR3, the DNA is TGTGCCAGCAGCGCTCCAGGGGGAAGAACTGGAAACACCATATATTTT.

The table lists this clonotype with many counts. The CDR3: CASSNRQEWDTEAFF. CDR3 nucleotides: TGTGCCAGCAGCAACAGACAGGAATGGGACACTGAAGCTTTCTTT. The rearrangement uses TRBV13 and TRBJ1-1, with TRBD1 as a possible D gene (6 bases). Germline loops: CDR1 PRHDT, CDR2 FYEKMQ (reference sequence). Deletions cut 5 bases from V and 3 bases from J, with 16 bases between. This CDR3 has 15 residues.

This clonotype has at least ten counts. The gene calls are TRBV6-1 and TRBJ2-5; D is unresolved. In germline, CDR1 is MNHNS, CDR2 SASEGT. The CDR3 covers 15 residues. V gave up 6 bases and J gave up 5 bases, with 19 bases separating them. The CDR3 DNA is TGTGCCAGCAGGCCCCAGACTTATTTTGGGGAGACCCAGTACTTC. It specifies CASRPQTYFGETQYF.

The genes are TRBV27 and TRBJ2-7, with D maybe TRBD2 (6 bases). Looked up from germline, CDR1 is MNHEY and CDR2 is SMNVEV (reference sequence). V was cut by 6 bases and J by 6 bases, with 21 bases left in between. The CDR3 loop spans 15 amino acids. CDR3 loop: CASSYDRLEGGEQYF. CDR3 DNA: TGTGCCAGCAGCTACGATCGACTAGAGGGCGGCGAGCAGTACTTC.

This clonotype was counted between two and nine times. The chain has TRBV12-3 or TRBV12-4 and TRBJ1-6, with a tentative D call TRBD1 (6 bases). V was trimmed by 5 bases and J by 11 bases, leaving 13 bases between them. The CDR3 sequence is 13 residues long. CDR3 residues: CASSNTGITPLHF. The CDR3 DNA reads TGTGCCAGCAGTAATACAGGGATCACACCCCTCCACTTT.